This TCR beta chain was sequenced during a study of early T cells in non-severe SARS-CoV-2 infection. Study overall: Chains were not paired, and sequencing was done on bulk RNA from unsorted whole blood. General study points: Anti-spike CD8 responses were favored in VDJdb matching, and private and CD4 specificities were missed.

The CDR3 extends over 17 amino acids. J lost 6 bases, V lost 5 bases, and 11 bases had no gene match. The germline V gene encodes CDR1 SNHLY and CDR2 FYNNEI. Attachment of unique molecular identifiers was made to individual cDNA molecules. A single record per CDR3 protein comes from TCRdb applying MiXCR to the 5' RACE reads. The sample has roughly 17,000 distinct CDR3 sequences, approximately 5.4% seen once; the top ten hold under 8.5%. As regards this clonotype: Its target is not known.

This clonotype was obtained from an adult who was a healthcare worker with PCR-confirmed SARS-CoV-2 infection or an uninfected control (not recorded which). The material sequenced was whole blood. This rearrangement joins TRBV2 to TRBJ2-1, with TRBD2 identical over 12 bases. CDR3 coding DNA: TGTGCCAGCAGTTTTGGACTAGCGGGATCCTTCGGCAATGAGCAGTTCTTC. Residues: CASSFGLAGSFGNEQFF.